These 17 T cell receptor beta chains originate from one sample sequenced in a study of blood T cells in healthy people across ages. Combining a sample-barcoded 5' primer with a J-beta primer mix, a second PCR ran for roughly 6 to 12 cycles. TCRdb redid the calling of the 5' RACE reads with MiXCR, one entry per CDR3 protein. The sample includes 850,000 to 1,300,000 distinct CDR3 sequences, under 45% of them seen just once. The sample comprised blood. These receptors came from a woman aged 55-70 years in good health.

The V call is TRBV29-1, the J call TRBJ2-1, with 8 positions matching TRBD2. The CDR3 runs to 13 residues. Germline V gene data show CDR1 as SQVTM and CDR2 as ANQGSEA. After removal of 7 bases from V and 7 bases from J, the junction contained 9 bases not matched to a gene. The CDR3 DNA reads as TGCAGCGGGGCGGGGGGCATGCTGAATGAGCAGTTCTTC. The encoded protein is CSGAGGMLNEQFF.

In the case of this clonotype: Given a much more abundant clone one base away, this may be a read error. The V call is TRBV27, the J call TRBJ2-6; 7 positions match TRBD1. The CDR3 contains 17 residues. Germline CDR1 MNHEY, CDR2 SMNVEV (reference sequence). In DNA form, the CDR3 reads TGTGCCAGCAGTCTACGGACAGGTACTAGTGGGGCCGACGTCCTGACTTTC. Its protein product is CASSLRTGTSGADVLTF.

This chain uses TRBV5-1 with TRBJ2-1; no reliable D call. V lost 1 base to trimming and J lost 5 bases, with 7 bases between them. CDR3 size: 13 residues. Germline CDR1 and CDR2: SGHRS and YFSETQ. This chain's CDR3 is CASSLWPDNEQFF. The CDR3 region has the DNA TGCGCCAGCAGCTTGTGGCCAGACAATGAGCAGTTCTTC.

This clonotype turned up a few times. The chain carries TRBV20-1 and TRBJ2-7; 11 bases line up with TRBD2. The CDR3 is 16 amino acids. Germline V gene data show CDR1 as DFQATT and CDR2 as SNEGSKA (reference sequence). V lost 0 bases, J lost 2 bases, and 6 bases stayed unmatched. CDR3 nucleotide sequence: TGCAGTGCTAGAGATATACTAGCGGGAGACCCCTACGAGCAGTACTTC. Its translation: CSARDILAGDPYEQYF.

This clonotype was observed a handful of times. CDR3 sequence (DNA): TGTGCCAGCAGCCAAGGCCCCAGGTGGCGGGCGGGCTCCTACAATGAGCAGTTCTTC. The encoded protein is CASSQGPRWRAGSYNEQFF. The chain combines TRBV3-1 with TRBJ2-1, with D possibly matching TRBD2 (5 bases). The germline V gene has CDR1 LGHDT and CDR2 YNNKEL (reference sequence). V lost 1 base and J 0 bases, leaving 19 bases between the germline ends. The CDR3 is made up of 19 amino acids.

The chain recombines TRBV9 with TRBJ1-2; maybe TRBD1 (6 bases). The V and J ends lost 2 bases and 9 bases respectively, with 11 bases between them. This CDR3 is 12 amino acids long. The germline gives CDR1 SGDLS, CDR2 YYNGEE. The CDR3: CASSVPTGRYTF. The CDR3 DNA follows: TGTGCCAGCAGCGTTCCGACAGGCCGCTACACCTTC. Together with reference TRBV9 and TRBJ1-2, the CDR3 gives the full variable domain: DSGVTQTPKHLITATGQRVTLRCSPRSGDLSVYWYQQSLDQGLQFLIQYYNGEERAKGNILERFSAQQFPDLHSELNLSSLELGDSALYFCASSVPTGRYTFGSGTRLTVV.

The chain is built from TRBV2 and TRBJ1-2; 7 bases map to TRBD1. Germline CDR1 and CDR2: SNHLY and FYNNEI. The junction had 9 bases not matched to a gene; V was cut back by 4 bases and J by 4 bases. CDR3 length: 15 residues. This CDR3 is CASSADRVPGYGYTF. CDR3 nucleotides: TGTGCCAGCAGTGCCGACAGGGTTCCTGGCTATGGCTACACCTTC.

This clonotype appeared a few times. The V call is TRBV5-1, the J call TRBJ1-2; 9 bases agree with TRBD1. Germline CDR1 SGHRS, CDR2 YFSETQ. The CDR3 is made up of 14 amino acids. V was clipped by 5 bases and J by 4 bases; unmatched bases: 6. CDR3 protein: CASRSQGASYGYTF. CDR3 in DNA: TGCGCCAGCAGATCACAGGGGGCGAGCTATGGCTACACCTTC.

The chain links TRBV28 to TRBJ2-3; perhaps D is TRBD1 or TRBD2 (5 bases each). V was pared by 3 bases and J by 10 bases, with 11 bases between. CDR3 length: 12 residues. Germline CDR1 reads MDHEN; CDR2 reads SYDVKM. CDR3 coding DNA: TGTGCCAGCAGTTTCGGGGCTCGGGCGCAGTATTTT. Amino acid sequence: CASSFGARAQYF.

This clonotype came up many times. The chain combines TRBV4-1 with TRBJ2-3, with D tentatively TRBD2 (5 bases). Trimming removed 1 base from V and 4 bases from J, with 15 bases in between. The CDR3 loop spans 16 amino acids. The germline CDR1 and CDR2 sequences are MGHRA and YSYEKL. CDR3 coding DNA: TGCGCCAGCAGCCAAGCCTTGGGGAGCAATTCAGATACGCAGTATTTT. Amino acids: CASSQALGSNSDTQYF.

The chain has TRBV7-9 and TRBJ2-3; 14 positions agree with TRBD2. CDR3 length equals 16 residues. Germline V gene lookup returns CDR1 SEHNR and CDR2 FQNEAQ (reference sequence). The V segment lost 5 bases and the J segment 4 bases; nucleotides outside the gene matches: 5. The CDR3 bases are TGTGCCAGCAGCGCGACTAGCGGGAGGGAGGCAGATACGCAGTATTTT. Amino acids: CASSATSGREADTQYF.

There are a few counts of this clonotype. The rearrangement uses TRBV11-2 and TRBJ2-3; D may be TRBD2 (5 bases). The CDR3 length is 15 residues. Germline lookup yields CDR1 SGHAT and CDR2 FQNNGV. V gave up 4 bases and J gave up 1 base, with 12 bases separating them. This CDR3 is CASSSERSRTDTQYF. Here the CDR3 DNA reads TGTGCCAGCAGCTCGGAGCGGAGCCGCACAGATACGCAGTATTTT.

In its sample, this clonotype was seen a few times. The V and J genes are TRBV29-1 and TRBJ2-5; 9 positions match TRBD2. The better agreement between TRBJ2-7 and the DNA end casts doubt on the J call. CDR1 is SQVTM and CDR2 is ANQGSEA in the germline V gene. This CDR3 comprises 14 residues. The CDR3 coding sequence is TGCAGCGTTGAGGGAGCTAGCGGGACCGACGAGCAGTACTTC. Translated, it gives CSVEGASGTDEQYF.

This clonotype was recorded many times. The chain carries TRBV12-3 or TRBV12-4 and TRBJ2-3; no definite D call. This CDR3 spans 12 amino acids. Trimming removed 6 bases from V and 4 bases from J, with 8 bases in between. CDR3 in amino acids: CASSLSADTQYF. CDR3 nucleotides: TGTGCCAGCAGCTTATCTGCAGATACGCAGTATTTT.

V is TRBV4-1 and J is TRBJ2-7; 7 positions agree with TRBD1. The CDR3 has 19 residues. J gave up 4 bases and V 6 bases, and 24 bases lay outside the gene matches. Germline lookup yields CDR1 MGHRA and CDR2 YSYEKL. DNA for the CDR3: TGCGCCAGCAGATTAAAGGGACAGCCAATCACCTCTAGACTTTACGAGCAGTACTTC. As protein: CASRLKGQPITSRLYEQYF.

This clonotype was detected only once. The chain's CDR3 is CSAEREGSYNEQYF. CDR3 bases: TGCAGTGCTGAGCGGGAGGGCTCCTACAATGAGCAGTACTTC. The V and J genes are TRBV20-1 and TRBJ2-7, with 10 positions matching TRBD2. The germline V gene has CDR1 DFQATT and CDR2 SNEGSKA (reference sequence). V lost 5 bases, J lost 7 bases, and 11 bases stayed unmatched. This CDR3 has 14 residues.

Ten or more counts support this clonotype. The chain carries TRBV4-1 and TRBJ2-1, with 8 bases identical to TRBD2. The CDR3 is made up of 16 amino acids. Germline V gene lookup returns CDR1 MGHRA and CDR2 YSYEKL. The J segment lost 9 bases and the V segment lost 6 bases, leaving 16 bases of the junction unmatched. The CDR3 nucleotides read TGCGCCAGCAGTCCCTCGGGGGGAGCGGGAGCACGTGAGCAGTTCTTC. Translating gives CASSPSGGAGAREQFF.